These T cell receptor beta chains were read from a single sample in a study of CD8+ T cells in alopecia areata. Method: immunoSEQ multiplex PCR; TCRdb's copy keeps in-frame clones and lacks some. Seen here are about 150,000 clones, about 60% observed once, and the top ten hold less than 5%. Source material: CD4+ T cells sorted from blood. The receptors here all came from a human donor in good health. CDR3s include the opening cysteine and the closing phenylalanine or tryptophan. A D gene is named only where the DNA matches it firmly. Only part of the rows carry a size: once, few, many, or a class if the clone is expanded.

CDR3aa: CASSDGQGATDTQYF; CDR3nt: TGTGCCAGCAGTGACGGACAGGGGGCCACAGATACGCAGTATTTT; d_gene: TRBD1; abundance: .; j_gene: TRBJ2-3; v_gene: TRBV6-4
CDR3aa: CASSAVRGPREQYF; CDR3nt: TGTGCCAGCAGCGCCGTCAGGGGGCCTCGCGAGCAGTACTTC; d_gene: TRBD1; abundance: .; j_gene: TRBJ2-7; v_gene: TRBV7-2
CDR3aa: CASTRAINEKLFF; CDR3nt: TGTGCCAGCACGCGGGCTATAAATGAAAAACTGTTTTTT; d_gene: .; abundance: few; j_gene: TRBJ1-4; v_gene: TRBV2
CDR3aa: CSGRQGSSDEQYF; CDR3nt: TGCAGCGGTAGACAGGGGAGTTCTGACGAGCAGTACTTC; d_gene: TRBD1; abundance: .; j_gene: TRBJ2-7; v_gene: TRBV29-1
CDR3aa: CASSLGATGRTLAFF; CDR3nt: TGCGCCAGCAGCTTGGGGGCGACAGGCAGGACGCTCGCTTTCTTT; d_gene: .; abundance: .; j_gene: TRBJ1-1; v_gene: TRBV5-1
CDR3aa: CASSLLSVGTSLRQETQYF; CDR3nt: TGCGCCAGCAGCTTGCTCTCGGTCGGGACTAGCCTCCGGCAAGAGACCCAGTACTTC; d_gene: TRBD2; abundance: .; j_gene: TRBJ2-5; v_gene: TRBV5-1
CDR3aa: CSVERQSPTTGNTIYF; CDR3nt: TGCAGCGTTGAACGACAGAGCCCTACTACGGGAAACACCATATATTTT; d_gene: .; abundance: .; j_gene: TRBJ1-3; v_gene: TRBV29-1
CDR3aa: CASSILLGTLLNEQFF; CDR3nt: TGTGCCAGCAGCATCCTTTTAGGTACCCTTTTGAATGAGCAGTTCTTC; d_gene: .; abundance: .; j_gene: TRBJ2-1; v_gene: TRBV13
CDR3aa: CASSSRDPEGLRYTYEQYF; CDR3nt: TGTGCCAGCAGCTCCCGGGACCCCGAGGGTCTGAGATATACCTACGAGCAGTACTTC; d_gene: .; abundance: .; j_gene: TRBJ2-7; v_gene: TRBV7-9
CDR3aa: CASSETPQGRGELFF; CDR3nt: TGTGCCAGCAGTGAAACCCCTCAAGGTCGGGGGGAGCTGTTTTTT; d_gene: .; abundance: .; j_gene: TRBJ2-2; v_gene: TRBV6-1
CDR3aa: CASSELQVVGEQYF; CDR3nt: TGTGCCAGCAGTGAATTGCAGGTCGTTGGCGAGCAGTACTTC; d_gene: .; abundance: .; j_gene: TRBJ2-7; v_gene: TRBV2
CDR3aa: CASRVHNTDTQYF; CDR3nt: TGTGCCAGCAGGGTCCATAACACAGATACGCAGTATTTT; d_gene: .; abundance: .; j_gene: TRBJ2-3; v_gene: TRBV27
CDR3aa: CASSQDFGTEAFF; CDR3nt: TGCGCCAGCAGCCAAGATTTTGGGACTGAAGCTTTCTTT; d_gene: .; abundance: .; j_gene: TRBJ1-1; v_gene: TRBV4-1
CDR3aa: CSVKGGGRETQYF; CDR3nt: TGCAGCGTTAAGGGCGGAGGGAGGGAGACCCAGTACTTC; d_gene: .; abundance: once; j_gene: TRBJ2-5; v_gene: TRBV29-1
CDR3aa: CAWSVSEETQYF; CDR3nt: TGTGCCTGGAGTGTTTCGGAGGAGACCCAGTACTTC; d_gene: .; abundance: .; j_gene: TRBJ2-5; v_gene: TRBV30
CDR3aa: CSANGYTEAFF; CDR3nt: TGCAGTGCCAACGGGTACACTGAAGCTTTCTTT; d_gene: .; abundance: .; j_gene: TRBJ1-1; v_gene: TRBV20-1
CDR3aa: CASSSLLGQETQYF; CDR3nt: TGCGCCAGCAGCTCCCTACTGGGACAAGAGACCCAGTACTTC; d_gene: .; abundance: once; j_gene: TRBJ2-5; v_gene: TRBV5-1
CDR3aa: CSVGGQGAFLTF; CDR3nt: TGCAGCGTTGGGGGACAGGGGGCCTTCCTGACTTTC; d_gene: TRBD1; abundance: .; j_gene: TRBJ2-6; v_gene: TRBV29-1
CDR3aa: CASSPHRGETQYF; CDR3nt: TGTGCCAGCTCACCACACAGAGGAGAGACCCAGTACTTC; d_gene: .; abundance: few; j_gene: TRBJ2-5; v_gene: TRBV18
CDR3aa: CSVGLAGGYPSYEQYF; CDR3nt: TGCAGCGTTGGACTAGCGGGAGGGTATCCTTCCTACGAGCAGTACTTC; d_gene: TRBD2; abundance: .; j_gene: TRBJ2-7; v_gene: TRBV29-1
CDR3aa: CASSPLGFTKDTEAFF; CDR3nt: TGTGCCAGCAGTCCCCTGGGCTTTACCAAGGACACTGAAGCTTTCTTT; d_gene: .; abundance: .; j_gene: TRBJ1-1; v_gene: TRBV27
CDR3aa: CATSRDSKTQYF; CDR3nt: TGTGCCACCAGCAGAGATTCTAAGACCCAGTACTTC; d_gene: .; abundance: .; j_gene: TRBJ2-5; v_gene: TRBV15